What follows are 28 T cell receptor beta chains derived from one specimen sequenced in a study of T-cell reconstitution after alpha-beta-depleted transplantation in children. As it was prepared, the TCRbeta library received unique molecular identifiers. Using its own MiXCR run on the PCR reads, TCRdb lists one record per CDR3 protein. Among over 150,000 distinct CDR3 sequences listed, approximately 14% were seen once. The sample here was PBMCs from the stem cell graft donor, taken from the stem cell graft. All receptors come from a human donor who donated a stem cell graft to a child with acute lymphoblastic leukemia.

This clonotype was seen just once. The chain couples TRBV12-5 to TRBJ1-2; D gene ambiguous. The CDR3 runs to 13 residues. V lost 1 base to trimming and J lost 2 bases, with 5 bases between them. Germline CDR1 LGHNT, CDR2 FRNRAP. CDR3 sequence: CASGLDTNYGYTF. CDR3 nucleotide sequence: TGTGCTAGTGGTTTGGACACAAACTATGGCTACACCTTC.

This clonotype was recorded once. CDR3 nucleotide sequence: TGTGCCAGCTCGCGGGAGGGGATGGCCGGGGAGCTGTTTTTT. It is translated as CASSREGMAGELFF. J is TRBJ2-2 and V is TRBV5-4, with 9 nucleotides matching TRBD2. The CDR3 runs 14 residues. The germline V gene has CDR1 SGHNT and CDR2 YYREEE (reference sequence). Losses at the gene ends were 7 bases for V and 6 bases for J; bases not matched to a gene: 7.

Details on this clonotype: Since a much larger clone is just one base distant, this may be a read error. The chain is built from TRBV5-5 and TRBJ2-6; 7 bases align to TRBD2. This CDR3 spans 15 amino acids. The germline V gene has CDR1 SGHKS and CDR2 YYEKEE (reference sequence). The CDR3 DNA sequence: TGTGCCAGCAGCTTACTAGCGTTCGGGGCCAACGGCCTGACTTTC. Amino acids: CASSLLAFGANGLTF.

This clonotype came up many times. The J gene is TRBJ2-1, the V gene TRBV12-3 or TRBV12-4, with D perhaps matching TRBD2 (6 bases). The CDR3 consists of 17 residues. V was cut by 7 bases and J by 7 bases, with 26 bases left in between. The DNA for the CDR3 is TGTGCCAGCACCTATCACGACGGGGAGGTGAGGCGGAATGAGCAGTTCTTC. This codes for CASTYHDGEVRRNEQFF.

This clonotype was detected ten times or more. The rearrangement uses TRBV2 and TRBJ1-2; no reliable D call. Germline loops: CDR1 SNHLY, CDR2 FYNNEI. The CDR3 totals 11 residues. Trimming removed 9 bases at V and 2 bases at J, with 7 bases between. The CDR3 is CARKLNYGYTF. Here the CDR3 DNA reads TGTGCCAGGAAACTGAACTATGGCTACACCTTC.

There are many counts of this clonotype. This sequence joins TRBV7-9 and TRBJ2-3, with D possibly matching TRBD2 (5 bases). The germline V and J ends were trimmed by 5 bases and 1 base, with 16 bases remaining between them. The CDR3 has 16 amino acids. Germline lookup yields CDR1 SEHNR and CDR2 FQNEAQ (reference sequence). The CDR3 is CASSPNLGRRTDTQYF. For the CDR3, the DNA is TGTGCCAGCAGCCCAAACCTAGGGAGACGCACAGATACGCAGTATTTT.

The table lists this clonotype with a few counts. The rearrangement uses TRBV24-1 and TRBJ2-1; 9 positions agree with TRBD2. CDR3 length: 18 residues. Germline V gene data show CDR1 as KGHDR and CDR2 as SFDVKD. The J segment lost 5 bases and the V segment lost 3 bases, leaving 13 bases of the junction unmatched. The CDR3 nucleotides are TGTGCCACCAGTGATCCTAACCCGACTAGCGGAACTAACAATGAGCAGTTCTTC. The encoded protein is CATSDPNPTSGTNNEQFF.

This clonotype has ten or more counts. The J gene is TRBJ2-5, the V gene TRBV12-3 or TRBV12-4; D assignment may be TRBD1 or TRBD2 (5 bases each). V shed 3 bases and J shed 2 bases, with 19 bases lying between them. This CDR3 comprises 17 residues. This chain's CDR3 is CASSFGTTGGTQETQYF. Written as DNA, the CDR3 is TGTGCCAGCAGTTTTGGGACCACTGGCGGTACACAAGAGACCCAGTACTTC.

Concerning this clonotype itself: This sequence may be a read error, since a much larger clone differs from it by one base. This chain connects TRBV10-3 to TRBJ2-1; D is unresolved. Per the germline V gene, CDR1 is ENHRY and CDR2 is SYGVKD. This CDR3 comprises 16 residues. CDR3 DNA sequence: TGTGCCATCAGTGAGAAGACCCTAGAACTACGCAATGCGCAGTTCTTC. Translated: CAISEKTLELRNAQFF.

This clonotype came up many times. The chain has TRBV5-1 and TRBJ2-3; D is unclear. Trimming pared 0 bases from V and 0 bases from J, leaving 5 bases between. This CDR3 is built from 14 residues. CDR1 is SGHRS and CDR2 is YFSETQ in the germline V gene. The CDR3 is CASSLAPSTDTQYF. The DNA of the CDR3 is TGCGCCAGCAGCTTGGCCCCAAGCACAGATACGCAGTATTTT.

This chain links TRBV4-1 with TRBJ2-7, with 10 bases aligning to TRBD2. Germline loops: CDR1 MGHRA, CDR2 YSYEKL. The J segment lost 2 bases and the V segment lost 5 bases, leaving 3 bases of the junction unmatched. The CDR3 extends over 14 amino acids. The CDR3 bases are TGCGCCAGCAGCTCCGGGACTAGCGCCTACGAGCAGTACTTC. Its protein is CASSSGTSAYEQYF.

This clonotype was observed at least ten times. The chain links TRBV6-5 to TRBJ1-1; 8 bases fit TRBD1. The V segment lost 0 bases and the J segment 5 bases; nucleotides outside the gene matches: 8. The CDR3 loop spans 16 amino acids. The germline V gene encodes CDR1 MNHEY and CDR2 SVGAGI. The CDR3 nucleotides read TGTGCCAGCAGTTACTCGTTGGAGACAGGGGATACTGAAGCTTTCTTT. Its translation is CASSYSLETGDTEAFF.

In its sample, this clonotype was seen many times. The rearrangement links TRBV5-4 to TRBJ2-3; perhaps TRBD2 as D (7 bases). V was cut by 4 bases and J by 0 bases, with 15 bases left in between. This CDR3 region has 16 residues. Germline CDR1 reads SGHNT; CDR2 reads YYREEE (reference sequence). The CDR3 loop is CASSDRGAPSTDTQYF. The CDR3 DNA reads TGTGCCAGCAGCGACCGGGGGGCTCCTAGCACAGATACGCAGTATTTT.

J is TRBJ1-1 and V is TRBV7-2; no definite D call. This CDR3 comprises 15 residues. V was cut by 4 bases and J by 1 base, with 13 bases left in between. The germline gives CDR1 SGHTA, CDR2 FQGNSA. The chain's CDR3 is CASSSHQSQNTEAFF. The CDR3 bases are TGTGCCAGCAGCTCCCATCAGTCCCAGAACACTGAAGCTTTCTTT. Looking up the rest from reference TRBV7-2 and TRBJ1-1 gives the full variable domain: GAGVSQSPSNKVTEKGKDVELRCDPISGHTALYWYRQSLGQGLEFLIYFQGNSAPDKSGLPSDRFSAERTGGSVSTLTIQRTQQEDSAVYLCASSSHQSQNTEAFFGQGTRLTVV.

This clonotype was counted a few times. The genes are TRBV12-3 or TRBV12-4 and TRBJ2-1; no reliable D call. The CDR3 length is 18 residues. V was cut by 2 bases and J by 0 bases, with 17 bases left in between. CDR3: CASSLPTSFASSYNEQFF. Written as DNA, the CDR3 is TGTGCCAGCAGTTTACCTACCAGCTTCGCTAGCTCCTACAATGAGCAGTTCTTC.

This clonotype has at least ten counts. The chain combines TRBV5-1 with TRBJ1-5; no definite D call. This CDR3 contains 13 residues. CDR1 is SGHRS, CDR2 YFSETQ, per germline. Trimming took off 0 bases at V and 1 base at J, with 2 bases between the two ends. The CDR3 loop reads CASSLESNQPQHF. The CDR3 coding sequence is TGCGCCAGCAGCTTGGAGAGCAATCAGCCCCAGCATTTT.

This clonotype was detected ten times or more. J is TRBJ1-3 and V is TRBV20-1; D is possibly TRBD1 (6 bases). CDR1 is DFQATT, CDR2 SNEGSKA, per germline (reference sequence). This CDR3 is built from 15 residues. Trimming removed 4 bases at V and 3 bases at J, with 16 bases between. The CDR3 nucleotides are TGCAGTGCTACTAGGGGGACCTCCGTTGGAAACACCATATATTTT. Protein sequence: CSATRGTSVGNTIYF.

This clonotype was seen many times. CDR3 sequence: CSARTSGRTDTQYF. In DNA, the CDR3 is TGCAGTGCTAGGACTAGCGGGAGAACAGATACGCAGTATTTT. V gene TRBV20-1 combines with J gene TRBJ2-3, with 12 nucleotides matching TRBD2. CDR1 is DFQATT, CDR2 SNEGSKA, per germline (reference sequence). CDR3 size: 14 residues. V lost 3 bases and J lost 3; bases outside the gene matches: 1.

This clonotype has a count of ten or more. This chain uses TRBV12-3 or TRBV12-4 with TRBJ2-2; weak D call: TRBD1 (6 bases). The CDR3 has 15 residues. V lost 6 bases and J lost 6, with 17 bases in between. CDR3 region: CASSLGQSVPGELFF. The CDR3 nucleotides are TGTGCCAGCAGCCTGGGACAATCTGTCCCCGGGGAGCTGTTTTTT.

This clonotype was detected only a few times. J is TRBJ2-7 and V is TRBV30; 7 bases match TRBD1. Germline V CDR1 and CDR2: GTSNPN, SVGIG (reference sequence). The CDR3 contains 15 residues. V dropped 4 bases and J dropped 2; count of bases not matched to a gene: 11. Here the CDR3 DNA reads TGTGCCTGGAAATTTGGGGCAGGGGGAACCTACGAGCAGTACTTC. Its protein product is CAWKFGAGGTYEQYF.

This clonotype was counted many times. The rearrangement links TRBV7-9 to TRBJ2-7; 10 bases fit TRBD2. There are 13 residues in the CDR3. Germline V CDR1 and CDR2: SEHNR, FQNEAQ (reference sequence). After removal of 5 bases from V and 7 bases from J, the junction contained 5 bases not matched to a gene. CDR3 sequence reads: CASSPGLAEEQYF. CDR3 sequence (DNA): TGTGCCAGCAGCCCTGGACTAGCGGAGGAGCAGTACTTC.

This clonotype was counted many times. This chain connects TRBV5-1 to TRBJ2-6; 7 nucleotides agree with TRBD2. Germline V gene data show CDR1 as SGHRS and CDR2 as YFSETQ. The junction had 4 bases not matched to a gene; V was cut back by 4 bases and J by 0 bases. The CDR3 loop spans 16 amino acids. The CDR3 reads CASSRGVSSGANVLTF. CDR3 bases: TGCGCCAGCAGCCGGGGGGTGAGCTCTGGGGCCAACGTCCTGACTTTC.

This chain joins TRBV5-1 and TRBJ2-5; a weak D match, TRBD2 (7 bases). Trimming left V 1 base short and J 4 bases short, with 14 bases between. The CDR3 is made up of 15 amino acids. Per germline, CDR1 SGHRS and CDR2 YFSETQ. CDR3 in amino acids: CASSLRGGARETQYF. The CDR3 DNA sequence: TGCGCCAGCAGCTTGAGGGGGGGAGCCCGAGAGACCCAGTACTTC.

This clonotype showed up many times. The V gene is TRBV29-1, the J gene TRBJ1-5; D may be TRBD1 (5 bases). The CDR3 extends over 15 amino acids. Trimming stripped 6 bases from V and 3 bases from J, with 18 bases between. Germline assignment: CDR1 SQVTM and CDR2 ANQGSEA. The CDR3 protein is CSVAVGGEDNQPQHF. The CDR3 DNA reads TGCAGCGTGGCCGTCGGGGGAGAAGACAATCAGCCCCAGCATTTT.

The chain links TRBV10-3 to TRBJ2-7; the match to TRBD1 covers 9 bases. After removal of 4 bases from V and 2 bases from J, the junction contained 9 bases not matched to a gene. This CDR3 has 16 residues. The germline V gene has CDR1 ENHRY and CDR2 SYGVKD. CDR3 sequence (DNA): TGTGCCATCAGTGCGCGCCGGGACAGGGCCGCCTACGAGCAGTACTTC. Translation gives CAISARRDRAAYEQYF.

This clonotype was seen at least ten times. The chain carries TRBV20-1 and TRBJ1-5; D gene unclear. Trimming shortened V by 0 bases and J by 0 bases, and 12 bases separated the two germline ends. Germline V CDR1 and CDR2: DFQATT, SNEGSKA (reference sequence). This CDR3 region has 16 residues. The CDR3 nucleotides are TGCAGTGCTAGAGATGCGGGTACGAGTAGCAATCAGCCCCAGCATTTT. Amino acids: CSARDAGTSSNQPQHF.

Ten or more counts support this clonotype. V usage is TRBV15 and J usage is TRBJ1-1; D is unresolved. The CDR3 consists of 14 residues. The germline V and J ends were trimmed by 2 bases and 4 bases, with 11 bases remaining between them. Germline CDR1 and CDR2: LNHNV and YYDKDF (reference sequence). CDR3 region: CATSRPRMATEAFF. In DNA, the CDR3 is TGTGCCACCAGCAGACCCCGAATGGCCACTGAAGCTTTCTTT.

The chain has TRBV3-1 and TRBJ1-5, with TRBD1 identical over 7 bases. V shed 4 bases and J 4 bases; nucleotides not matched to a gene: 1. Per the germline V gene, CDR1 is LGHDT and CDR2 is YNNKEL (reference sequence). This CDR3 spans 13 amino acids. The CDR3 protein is CASSRDRNQPQHF. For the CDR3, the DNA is TGTGCCAGCAGCCGGGACAGAAATCAGCCCCAGCATTTT.